A selection of T cell receptor beta chains follows, all from one sample in a study of OX40 agonist ivuxolimab in advanced cancers. Profiled with immunoSEQ multiplex PCR; TCRdb holds only in-frame clones, not every one. The sample records roughly 30,000 clones, approximately 90% being singletons. This specimen was CD4+ or CD8+ T cells sorted from blood, taken in a trial of the OX40 agonist ivuxolimab. These receptors were taken from an adult with an advanced solid tumor such as melanoma, head and neck, liver or kidney cancer. CDR3s include the opening cysteine and the closing phenylalanine or tryptophan. Each record gives: clone size, V gene, D gene, J gene, CDR3 protein, CDR3 DNA. D genes are given only for firm matches. Part of the rows lack a size; the others show once, few, many or a class for expanded clones.

>few|TRBV15|TRBD2|TRBJ2-1
CATSRDAGAPGEQFF
TGTGCCACCAGCAGAGATGCGGGAGCCCCGGGTGAGCAGTTCTTC
>.|TRBV6-5|TRBD1|TRBJ2-1
CASRPGQGSYNEQFF
TGTGCCAGCAGGCCGGGACAGGGGTCCTACAATGAGCAGTTCTTC
>.|TRBV27|.|TRBJ1-2
CASSRERGAGYGYTF
TGTGCCAGCAGCCGAGAGAGGGGGGCGGGTTATGGCTACACCTTC
>.|TRBV6-6|TRBD2|TRBJ2-7
CASSYSPSGSTREQYF
TGTGCCAGCAGTTACTCGCCTAGCGGGAGTACGCGAGAGCAGTACTTC
>.|TRBV5-1|.|TRBJ2-1
CASSLGGQGTAYNEQFF
TGCGCCAGCAGCTTGGGAGGGCAGGGTACCGCTTACAATGAGCAGTTCTTC
>.|TRBV2|.|TRBJ1-3
CASSDSGASGNTIYF
TGTGCCAGCAGTGACTCAGGAGCCTCTGGAAACACCATATATTTT
>.|TRBV6-1|TRBD2|TRBJ2-2
CASSGVGGRATGELFF
TGTGCCAGCAGTGGAGTTGGCGGGAGGGCCACCGGGGAGCTGTTTTTT
>once|TRBV9|.|TRBJ2-2
CASSVEAQGGTGELFF
TGTGCCAGCAGCGTAGAAGCGCAGGGAGGCACCGGGGAGCTGTTTTTT
>.|TRBV27|TRBD1|TRBJ1-5
CASSPGTGRSNQPQHF
TGTGCCAGCAGTCCCGGGACAGGTCGTAGCAATCAGCCCCAGCATTTT
>.|TRBV6-4|.|TRBJ2-1
CASSEGEVNEQFF
TGTGCCAGCAGTGAGGGGGAAGTCAATGAGCAGTTCTTC
>.|TRBV9|.|TRBJ1-4
CASSISDGGGEKLFF
TGTGCCAGCAGCATCTCGGACGGAGGAGGCGAAAAACTGTTTTTT
>.|TRBV13|TRBD2|TRBJ2-3
CASSWLAGDPTDTQYF
TGTGCCAGCAGCTGGCTAGCGGGAGACCCCACAGATACGCAGTATTTT
>.|TRBV13|.|TRBJ2-1
CASSLGRSYNEQFF
TGTGCCAGCAGCTTAGGCCGATCCTACAATGAGCAGTTCTTC
>once|TRBV19|.|TRBJ1-5
CASTPGLQTPGNQPQHF
TGTGCCAGTACCCCGGGCTTACAGACTCCCGGGAATCAGCCCCAGCATTTT
>.|TRBV19|TRBD1|TRBJ1-5
CASSIGEGARAQHF
TGTGCCAGTAGTATCGGCGAGGGGGCAAGGGCCCAGCATTTT
>.|TRBV11-2|.|TRBJ1-6
CASTLGFDSPLHF
TGTGCCAGCACCCTGGGATTTGATTCACCCCTCCACTTT
>.|TRBV13|TRBD2|TRBJ2-7
CASRARGLAGPSYEQYF
TGTGCCAGCAGGGCCCGGGGACTAGCGGGGCCCTCCTACGAGCAGTACTTC
>.|TRBV9|TRBD1|TRBJ2-1
CASSVGLGGAHNEQFF
TGTGCCAGCAGCGTTGGGCTAGGGGGCGCACACAATGAGCAGTTCTTC
>few|TRBV29-1|.|TRBJ1-5
CSVGDGISNQPQHF
TGCAGCGTTGGAGACGGAATAAGCAATCAGCCCCAGCATTTT
>.|TRBV29-1|.|TRBJ2-7
CSVFGGTSYEQYF
TGCAGCGTTTTCGGCGGGACCTCCTACGAGCAGTACTTC
>.|TRBV5-1|TRBD1|TRBJ2-1
CASSLWDRNYNEQFF
TGCGCCAGCAGCTTGTGGGACAGGAACTACAATGAGCAGTTCTTC
>.|TRBV6-5|.|TRBJ1-2
CASSYSTNYGYTF
TGTGCCAGCAGTTACTCGACTAACTATGGCTACACCTTC
>.|TRBV9|.|TRBJ2-7
CASSVAPDTSWYEQYF
TGTGCCAGCAGCGTAGCCCCAGATACCTCCTGGTACGAGCAGTACTTC
>.|TRBV11-3|.|TRBJ2-3
CASSLGDTQYF
TGTGCCAGCAGCTTAGGCGATACGCAGTATTTT
>.|TRBV19|TRBD2|TRBJ2-2
CASNNLAGVETGELFF
TGTGCCAGTAATAATCTAGCGGGAGTTGAGACCGGGGAGCTGTTTTTT
>.|TRBV27|TRBD1|TRBJ2-4
CASRQGLAKNIQYF
TGTGCCAGCAGACAGGGGTTAGCCAAAAACATTCAGTACTTC
>.|TRBV6-5|TRBD1|TRBJ2-1
CASASGQESYNEQFF
TGTGCCAGCGCATCGGGACAGGAAAGTTACAATGAGCAGTTCTTC
>.|TRBV4-1|.|TRBJ1-1
CASSRLILGDSDTEAFF
TGCGCCAGCAGCCGACTTATATTAGGGGATAGCGACACTGAAGCTTTCTTT